The 2 T cell receptor beta chains reported below all come from one sample, sequenced in a study of blood T cell repertoires in COVID-19. The table came from immunoSEQ multiplex PCR; TCRdb's copy has only in-frame clones and leaves some out. The sample carries about 140,000 clones, about 80% recorded once. The material sequenced was peripheral blood. Every receptor here comes from a woman aged 55-70 years with acute or convalescent COVID-19.

The chain joins TRBV24-1 to TRBJ1-2; 9 nucleotides agree with TRBD1. The CDR3 consists of 15 residues. V lost 3 bases, J lost 8 bases, and 9 bases stayed unmatched. Germline loops: CDR1 KGHDR, CDR2 SFDVKD. In nucleotides, the CDR3 is TGTGCCACCAGTGATGCTGGACAGGGGTTGTGGGGCTACACCTTC. Translated: CATSDAGQGLWGYTF.

The chain couples TRBV6-5 to TRBJ1-6; no clear D gene. The CDR3 has 13 amino acids. CDR1 and CDR2 (germline): MNHEY, SVGAGI. The V end was cut by 0 bases, the J end by 9 bases, with 6 bases between. In DNA, the CDR3 is TGTGCCAGCAGTTACTCTTCGGTTTCACCCCTCCACTTT. Translation: CASSYSSVSPLHF.